This T cell receptor (beta chain) was captured in a study of naive and memory T cell subsets. Study findings and constraints: Over 85% of naive TCR sequences appeared only once, unlike memory subsets. Naive repertoires, especially CD8, held a few larger clonotypes, possibly memory cells re-expressing CD45RA. From naive to CM, EM and EMRA, diversity decreased and Gini increased.

Germline values: CDR1 SGHVS, CDR2 FNYEAQ. With 0 bases clipped from V and 3 bases from J, the junction kept 8 bases outside the gene matches. The CDR3 is 18 amino acids. Points on this clonotype: Its cognate antigen is unknown.

From the second PCR step, alpha and beta chains were amplified apart. Two oligonucleotides, mixed equimolar, formed the beta constant-region primer covering TRBC1 and TRBC2. Nested alpha and beta constant-region primers with the SP2 primer drove four PCR rounds on ligated cDNA. Ligation attached a single-stranded oligonucleotide with a 12-nucleotide UMI and the SP2 primer to the cDNA 3' end. TCRdb used MiXCR to reprocess the UMI-ligation and nested PCR reads, holding one entry per CDR3 protein. The data show approximately 140,000 distinct CDR3 sequences, with 15% to 25% seen just once and approximately 0.58% held by the top ten.

The gene calls are TRBV7-6 and TRBJ2-1, with TRBD2 matching over 10 bases. This sequence was found in a human donor in good health. The source material was naive CD8+ T cells from blood. The CDR3: CASSLALGAGGFYNEQFF. The CDR3 DNA follows: TGTGCCAGCAGCTTAGCGCTTGGAGCGGGAGGGTTCTACAATGAGCAGTTCTTC.